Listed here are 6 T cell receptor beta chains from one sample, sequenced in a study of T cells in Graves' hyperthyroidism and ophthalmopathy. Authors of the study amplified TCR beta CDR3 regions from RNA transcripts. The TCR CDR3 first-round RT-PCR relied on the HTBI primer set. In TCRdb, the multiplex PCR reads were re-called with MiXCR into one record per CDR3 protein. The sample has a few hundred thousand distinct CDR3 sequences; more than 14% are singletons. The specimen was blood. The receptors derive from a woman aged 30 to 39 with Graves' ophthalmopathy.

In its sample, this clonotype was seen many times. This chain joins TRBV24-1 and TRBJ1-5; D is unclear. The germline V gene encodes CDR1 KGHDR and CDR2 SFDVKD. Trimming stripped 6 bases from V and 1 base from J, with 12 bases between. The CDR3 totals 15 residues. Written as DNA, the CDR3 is TGTGCCACCAGTCGTGCAGGCTCGAGCAATCAGCCCCAGCATTTT. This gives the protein CATSRAGSSNQPQHF.

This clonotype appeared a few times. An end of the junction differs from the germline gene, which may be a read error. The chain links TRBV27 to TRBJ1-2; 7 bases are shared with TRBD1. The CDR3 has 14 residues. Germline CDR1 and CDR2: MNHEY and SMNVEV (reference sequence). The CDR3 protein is CASSLGQGVGGHTF. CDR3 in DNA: TGTGCCAGCAGTTTAGGTCAGGGGGTGGGTGGCCACACCTTC.

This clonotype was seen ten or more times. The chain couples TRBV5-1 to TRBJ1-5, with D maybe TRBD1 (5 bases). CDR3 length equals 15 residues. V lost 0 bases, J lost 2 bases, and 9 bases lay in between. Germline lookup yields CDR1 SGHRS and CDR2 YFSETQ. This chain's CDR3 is CASSLGGAGNQPQHF. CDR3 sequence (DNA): TGCGCCAGCAGCTTGGGTGGGGCGGGCAATCAGCCCCAGCATTTT.

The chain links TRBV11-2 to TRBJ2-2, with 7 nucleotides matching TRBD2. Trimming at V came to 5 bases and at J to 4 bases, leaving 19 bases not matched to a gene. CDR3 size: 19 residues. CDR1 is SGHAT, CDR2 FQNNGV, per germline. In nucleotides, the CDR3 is TGTGCCAGCAGCCCCGGTGATGGTGGGGGGGGGTCGAGCACCGGGGAGCTGTTTTTT. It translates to CASSPGDGGGGSSTGELFF. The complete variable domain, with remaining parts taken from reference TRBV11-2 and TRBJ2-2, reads EAGVAQSPRYKIIEKRQSVAFWCNPISGHATLYWYQQILGQGPKLLIQFQNNGVVDDSQLPKDRFSAERLKGVDSTLKIQPAKLEDSAVYLCASSPGDGGGGSSTGELFFGEGSRLTVL.

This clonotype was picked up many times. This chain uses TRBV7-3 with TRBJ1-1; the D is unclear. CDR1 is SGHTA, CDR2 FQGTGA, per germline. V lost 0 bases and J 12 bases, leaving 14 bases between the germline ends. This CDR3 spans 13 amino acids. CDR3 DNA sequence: TGTGCCAGCAGCTTAACTTATTCCGAGCCGACTTTCTTT. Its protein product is CASSLTYSEPTFF.

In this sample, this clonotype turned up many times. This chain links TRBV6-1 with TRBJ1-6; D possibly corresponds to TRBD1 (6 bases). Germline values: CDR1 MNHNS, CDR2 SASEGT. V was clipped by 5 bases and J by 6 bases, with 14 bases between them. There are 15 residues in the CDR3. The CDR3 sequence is CASSPRDKTNSPLHF. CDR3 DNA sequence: TGTGCCAGCAGTCCGCGGGACAAAACTAATTCACCCCTCCACTTT.